This TCR beta chain was captured in a study of blood T cell repertoires in COVID-19. The method was immunoSEQ multiplex PCR; TCRdb's version includes in-frame clones alone and lacks a portion of them. Among 250,000 to 350,000 clones listed, approximately 87% were seen once. The CDR3 has 13 amino acids. Trimming removed 7 bases at V and 7 bases at J, with 16 bases between. CDR1 and CDR2 (germline): MDHEN, SYDVKM. The sample was PBMCs or T cells enriched from blood (not recorded which). V usage is TRBV28 and J usage is TRBJ1-1; tentatively, D is TRBD1 (5 bases). This clonotype was obtained from a woman in her 30s who had recovered from COVID-19. The CDR3 DNA is TGTGCCAGCATCCCCGCAGGGTTAGGTGAAGCTTTCTTT. It codes for CASIPAGLGEAFF.